The entry below gives a single TCR beta chain sequence along with its context. Its antigen is undetermined. These data belong to a study of T cell responses to AZD1222 COVID-19 vaccine. Study outcomes and limitations: Baseline seropositives among AZD1222 recipients totaled only five to seven. Two AZD1222 doses significantly raised spike-specific TCR breadth and depth over controls. Spike was spanned by vaccine-associated CD4 TCRs, which were dominant at 160-218 and 743-854.

Profiling relied on immunoSEQ multiplex PCR, and the TCRdb table lists in-frame clones only, not all of them. The data hold over 110,000 clones, with 85% to 95% observed a single time. The receptor comes from an adult who had recovered from COVID-19. Sequenced material: peripheral blood, taken after recovery from COVID-19.

CDR3 bases: TGTGCCAGCAGCCAGGCCGGGACTATCTACAATGAGCAGTTCTTC. Protein sequence: CASSQAGTIYNEQFF. The chain combines TRBV28 with TRBJ2-1; 7 bases map to TRBD2. This CDR3 spans 15 amino acids. With V trimmed by 6 bases and J by 3 bases, 8 bases remained unmatched. The germline V gene has CDR1 MDHEN and CDR2 SYDVKM.